The rows below give T cell receptor beta chains drawn from one sample of a study of blood T cell repertoires in COVID-19. Assay used: immunoSEQ multiplex PCR; TCRdb lists only in-frame clones, some missing. Seen here are more than 200,000 clones, 88% observed once, and the top ten hold more than 1.2%. What was sequenced was peripheral blood. The source is an elderly man with acute or convalescent COVID-19. The CDR3 runs from the conserved cysteine through the conserved F or W.

v_gene,CDR3aa
TRBV7-3,CASSRWTDNTGELFF
TRBV9,CASSAGGANYGYTF
TRBV24-1,CATSVLRVPYEQYF
TRBV6-5,CASSYRQSQPQHF
TRBV27,CASSKLAGVSGANVLTF
TRBV3-1/TRBV3-2,CASSQETSGAYNEQFF
TRBV6-5,CASRHSSGTEAFF
TRBV18,CASSPRDRGFGEQFF
TRBV19,CASSIAKRDNQPQHF
TRBV5-6,CASSRMGSYGQGRDEQYF
TRBV6-4,CATPTSVASGPQHF
TRBV6-5,CASSYDTASGNTIYF
TRBV12-3/TRBV12-4,CASSSQGDYGYTF
TRBV6-2/TRBV6-3,CASSYLAGGSNEQFF
TRBV15,CATSRAGWGDTEAFF
TRBV24-1,CATSDASSGGNYNEQFF
TRBV7-2,CASSANRDQPQHF
TRBV6-2/TRBV6-3,CASSYLNRDTGFF
TRBV7-9,CASSFLAGASYNEQFF
TRBV19,CASMGQGFPPLHF
TRBV27,CASSREGNTEAFF
TRBV6-5,CASSYSAGVQPQHF
TRBV19,CASSMLRDGYTF
TRBV28,CASSAPRAGEYEQYF
TRBV24-1,CATMSRRDNQPQHF
TRBV16,CASSRTGKSSYEQYF
TRBV28,CASSPGGVIYGYTF
TRBV23-1,CASSQSNREVQPQHF
TRBV4-2,CASSHKRTGGATNEKLFF
TRBV5-1,CASSLVGGGTEAFF
TRBV15,CATSRDAATGQPQHF
TRBV18,CASSAVGASYNEQFF
TRBV28,CASSSTKGGPSNEQFF
TRBV6-5,CASRGPGFNYGYTF
TRBV7-6,CASSRQGISSSYNEQFF
TRBV11-3,CASSLASGEGGSGNTIYF
TRBV24-1,CATSDLSRRHLYGYTF
TRBV18,CASSPDQGSTEAFF
TRBV19,CASSRFRDRVNYGYTF
TRBV6-6,CASNLSGGPNTGELFF
TRBV11-2,CASSRTSVTGELFF
TRBV3-1/TRBV3-2,CASSQGGGTTIYF
TRBV5-4,CASSLDVYTNTGELFF